The 5 T cell receptor beta chains below all came from one sample that was sequenced in a study of T cell responses to AZD1222 COVID-19 vaccine. Data came from immunoSEQ multiplex PCR; TCRdb stores just in-frame clones and leaves some out. In the table there are approximately 180,000 clones, about nine tenths of which are singletons. The sample consisted of peripheral blood, taken on day 0 of AZD1222 vaccination. The origin of the receptors is an adult in good health.

This clone was found a few times. The CDR3 DNA sequence: TGTGCCAGCAGCAAAGAGGGAGACATAGTCTCCTACGAGCAGTACTTC. Amino acids: CASSKEGDIVSYEQYF. The chain recombines TRBV21-1 with TRBJ2-7; the table gives TRBD2 as D, unverified against the DNA. TRBV21-1 is a known pseudogene. The length of the CDR3 is 16 residues.

This sequence joins TRBV5-5 and TRBJ1-2, with TRBD1 matching 9 bases. Germline-derived CDR1 and CDR2 are SGHKS and YYEKEE (reference sequence). V was clipped by 4 bases and J by 4 bases; unmatched bases: 8. The CDR3 sequence is 15 residues long. The DNA of the CDR3 is TGTGCCAGCAGCCCCCCGGGACAGGGAGCCTATGGCTACACCTTC. Translation: CASSPPGQGAYGYTF.

The chain couples TRBV7-2 to TRBJ1-5; a weak D match, TRBD1 (6 bases). V was trimmed by 6 bases and J by 1 base, leaving 10 bases between them. Germline CDR1 SGHTA, CDR2 FQGNSA. The CDR3 runs 14 residues. CDR3 loop: CASSIDRSNQPQHF. CDR3 coding DNA: TGTGCCAGCAGTATTGACAGGAGCAATCAGCCCCAGCATTTT.

This chain joins TRBV19 and TRBJ1-2; D unresolved. V was trimmed by 5 bases and J by 5 bases, leaving 6 bases between them. The length of the CDR3 is 11 residues. The V gene's germline CDR1 is LNHDA and CDR2 SQIVND (reference sequence). The CDR3 DNA is TGTGCCAGTAGTGGTAGTTATGGCTACACCTTC. It specifies CASSGSYGYTF.

This chain links TRBV7-2 with TRBJ2-1; D is perhaps TRBD2 (5 bases). CDR3 size: 14 residues. Germline V gene lookup returns CDR1 SGHTA and CDR2 FQGNSA. The germline V and J ends were trimmed by 5 bases and 6 bases, with 14 bases remaining between them. The CDR3 is CASSPTSSVNEQFF. The CDR3 DNA sequence: TGTGCCAGCAGCCCCACGAGTAGCGTCAATGAGCAGTTCTTC.